This T cell receptor (beta chain) appears in the sequencing data of a study of shared clonotypes between healthy human individuals. Study-level points and caveats: With few donors, the genetic and exposure-history diversity represented was limited.

Note on this clone: Its antigen is not known.

This CDR3 contains 15 residues. Germline V lookup: CDR1 SGHTA, CDR2 FQGTGA. V lost 1 base to trimming and J lost 5 bases, with 15 bases between them. The data were produced by immunoSEQ multiplex PCR, yet TCRdb's version contains in-frame clones alone and is incomplete. The profile shows 150,000 to 200,000 clones, 66% of them singletons. The TCR comes from a man between 25 and 39 years old in good health. The specimen sequenced was memory CD4+ T cells sorted from blood. As to subset: CD45RA-negative fraction. The chain joins TRBV7-3 to TRBJ2-7, with D possibly called TRBD1 or TRBD2 (6 bases each). Here the CDR3 DNA reads TGTGCCAGCAGCTTAATACCGGGGGCCGGGAACGAGCAGTACTTC. Its protein is CASSLIPGAGNEQYF.